This T cell receptor beta chain was recorded in a study of CD8 T cells in ankylosing spondylitis. This clonotype was detected ten times or more. Library preparation for TCR beta used quantitative 5'-RACE with molecular barcodes. TCRdb itself ran the 5' RACE reads through MiXCR, one entry per CDR3 protein. This sample yields over 95,000 distinct CDR3 sequences, of which about 8.6% are seen a single time; 9.9% belongs to the top ten. The V gene's germline CDR1 is DFQATT and CDR2 SNEGSKA (reference sequence). CDR3 length equals 16 residues. V shed 0 bases and J shed 4 bases, with 15 bases lying between them.

The chain uses TRBV20-1 and TRBJ1-4; D perhaps matches TRBD1 (6 bases). The sequenced sample was blood, either unsorted or a sorted T cell fraction (not recorded which). This clonotype originated in a male donor with ankylosing spondylitis or in good health (not recorded which). CDR3 nucleotide sequence: TGCAGTGCTAGAGATAGTACAGGGTTAATTAATGAAAAACTGTTTTTT. Protein sequence: CSARDSTGLINEKLFF.